The next 3 T cell receptor beta chains were all read from a single sample in a study of T cells in Graves' hyperthyroidism and ophthalmopathy. RNA transcripts were the template for amplifying TCR beta CDR3 regions. HTBI primers were used for first-round RT-PCR of the TCR CDR3. TCRdb itself ran the multiplex PCR reads through MiXCR, one entry per CDR3 protein. This table has approximately 400,000 distinct CDR3 sequences, approximately 14% appearing once. Sequencing input: blood. All receptors derive from a woman aged 18-29 years with Graves' hyperthyroidism.

The rearrangement links TRBV11-2 to TRBJ2-4, with a possible D match to TRBD2 (6 bases). CDR3 length: 13 residues. Looked up from germline, CDR1 is SGHAT and CDR2 is FQNNGV. Trimming cost V 1 base and J 12 bases, with 13 bases left between them. The CDR3 nucleotides read TGTGCCAGCAGCTTAGCGGCTAGCGATAATCAGTACTTC. Its protein is CASSLAASDNQYF. Full variable domain (rest looked up from reference TRBV11-2 and TRBJ2-4): EAGVAQSPRYKIIEKRQSVAFWCNPISGHATLYWYQQILGQGPKLLIQFQNNGVVDDSQLPKDRFSAERLKGVDSTLKIQPAKLEDSAVYLCASSLAASDNQYFGAGTRLSVL.

This clonotype came up many times. V gene TRBV5-1 combines with J gene TRBJ2-7, with 8 nucleotides matching TRBD1. The CDR3 sequence is 15 residues long. The V and J ends lost 3 bases and 4 bases, in that order; junction bases with no gene match: 9. Germline loops: CDR1 SGHRS, CDR2 YFSETQ. The CDR3 DNA is TGCGCCAGCAGCTACGGACAGGGAAAGGGTTACGAGCAGTACTTC. Protein product: CASSYGQGKGYEQYF. Using reference TRBV5-1 and TRBJ2-7 for the parts outside the CDR3, the full variable domain is KAGVTQTPRYLIKTRGQQVTLSCSPISGHRSVSWYQQTPGQGLQFLFEYFSETQRNKGNFPGRFSGRQFSNSRSEMNVSTLELGDSALYLCASSYGQGKGYEQYFGPGTRLTVT.

The CDR3 sequence is CATSRGVWQFF. In DNA, the CDR3 is TGTGCCACCAGCAGAGGGGTTTGGCAGTTCTTC. The chain is built from TRBV15 and TRBJ2-1; D call uncertain. The CDR3 sequence is 11 residues long. V lost 1 base to trimming and J lost 12 bases, with 7 bases between them. Germline values: CDR1 LNHNV, CDR2 YYDKDF (reference sequence).